This T cell receptor (beta chain) was retrieved from a study of cytotoxic CD8 clonotypes in ibrutinib-treated CLL (dated by TCRdb to 2020 to 2022). About the investigation overall: The cohort included around 15 treatment-naive and approximately eleven relapsed/refractory patients; around 17 were IGHV unmutated. Partial responses were observed in roughly 25 patients and complete responses in 2; after a median follow-up of around 68 months, remission was maintained in around 14 patients and progression was observed in roughly 12. Response samples were taken after a median of approximately eleven months on treatment, ranging from roughly 6 to 36 months. On average, each sample had approximately 280,000 productive templates and more than 75,000 productive rearrangements. Longitudinal samples were obtainable from about 30% of the 86 participants in the trial. Cryopreserved peripheral blood mononuclear cells were obtained before treatment, at response, and at either sustained remission or disease progression. Patients were still on ibrutinib when every remission and progressive disease sample was collected.

About this clone: Its antigen target is currently unknown. Base qualities are not at hand, and no much larger clone is one base apart.

The label giving this sample's time point can be read as: roughly 2 years on ibrutinib. For TCR beta library preparation, about 1.8 micrograms of genomic DNA were isolated from cryopreserved PBMCs. High-throughput TCR beta sequencing was performed on longitudinal blood samples from CLL patients receiving ibrutinib monotherapy. The patients took part in an open-label, single-center phase 2 trial of ibrutinib monotherapy. Findings and caveats that apply to the study as a whole: Baseline clonality exceeded that of age-matched healthy donors and correlated strongly with circulating CD8+ T-cell counts. Public clonotypes were rare and either contracted or stayed stable during treatment, and the rise in clonality at ibrutinib response reflected the expansion of private clonotypes. Sampling times were not matched between patients in sustained remission and patients whose disease was progressing, and lymph node repertoires were not examined. An increase in clonality was observed at ibrutinib response, with clonality remaining stable during sustained remission and falling back toward baseline at progression.

The goal of deep resolution MiSeq sequencing was a depth between 1 in 1 million and 1 in 200,000 T cells, and coverage averaged 10x per clonotype. The immunoSEQ hsTCRB Kit was used to generate TCR beta libraries. The paper's processing steps were these. Data were analyzed with ImmunoSEQ Data Assistant and ImmunoSEQ Analyzer, with V, D and J genes assigned per IMGT definitions. Clonality, which ranges from 0 to 1, was calculated as one minus the normalized Shannon entropy of productive rearrangement frequencies. Only overrepresented clonotypes making up at least 0.05% of each patient's repertoire were included in the public clonotype analysis. Roughly 12 age-matched healthy donor repertoires from immuneACCESS were used as controls for clonality. Imported from immuneACCESS, the table was reduced by TCRdb to in-frame sequences with V and J called. These copies leave out some clones; in studies compared against another copy, an unresolved V gene accounts for under half, and the cause of the remainder is not known. For V, J and clone size, that table is used; D and trimming come from the DNA. The sample yields tens of thousands of clones; over 80% were counted once. The ten largest clonotypes hold around 36% of the sample.

V sheds 7 bases and J sheds 0 bases, leaving 13 bases between their ends. There are 14 amino acids in the CDR3, from cysteine to phenylalanine inclusive. Solely the CDR3 DNA is kept, with 42 bases framed from the first base. CDR1 and CDR2 (SEHNR, FQNEAQ) derive from the germline V gene (reference sequence). The rearranged segments are TRBV7-9 and TRBJ2-7; the D gene is perhaps TRBD1, on 6 matching bases. The specimen comprised PBMCs, sampled after 24 months of ibrutinib treatment. The source of this sequence is a human donor with chronic lymphocytic leukemia. The CDR3 in this case is CASTVAGASYEQYF. The DNA sequence follows: TGTGCCAGCACCGTGGCAGGGGCCTCCTACGAGCAGTACTTC.